This T cell receptor beta chain originates from a study of T-cell reconstitution after alpha-beta-depleted transplantation in children. Preparing the TCRbeta library involved the use of unique molecular identifiers. Each CDR3 protein is one row after TCRdb ran MiXCR on the PCR reads. The table has 200,000 to 300,000 distinct CDR3 sequences, more than 10% seen once; the top ten hold over 2%. This clonotype occurred many times. This CDR3 spans 14 amino acids. V was clipped by 3 bases and J by 4 bases, with 10 bases between them. The germline V gene has CDR1 KGHDR and CDR2 SFDVKD. V usage is TRBV24-1 and J usage is TRBJ2-3, with a possible D match to TRBD1 (6 bases). The source is a human donor who donated a stem cell graft to a child with acute lymphoblastic leukemia. Source: PBMCs from the stem cell graft donor, taken from the stem cell graft. The CDR3 protein is CATSDPNRADTQYF. The DNA of the CDR3 is TGTGCCACCAGTGATCCAAACAGGGCAGATACGCAGTATTTT.